This T cell receptor (beta chain) was profiled in a study of OX40 agonist ivuxolimab in advanced cancers. There are 13 residues in the CDR3. Trimming stripped 5 bases from V and 11 bases from J, with 18 bases between. Germline-derived CDR1 and CDR2 are LNHDA and SQIVND (reference sequence). Blood got drawn at baseline, again on cycle 4 day 1, and then on cycle 7 day 1. Some clones are missing from TCRdb's copy, which holds only in-frame ones; the method was immunoSEQ multiplex PCR. The table records 63,000 or so clones, roughly 88% of them present only once. The source was CD4+ or CD8+ T cells sorted from blood, collected in a trial of the OX40 agonist ivuxolimab. This sequence joins TRBV19 and TRBJ1-1; TRBD1 might be the D (6 bases). The receptor comes from an adult with an advanced solid tumor such as melanoma, head and neck, liver or kidney cancer. The CDR3 sequence: CASSLRDTGWAFF. CDR3 in DNA: TGTGCCAGTAGTCTCCGGGACACCGGGTGGGCTTTCTTT.